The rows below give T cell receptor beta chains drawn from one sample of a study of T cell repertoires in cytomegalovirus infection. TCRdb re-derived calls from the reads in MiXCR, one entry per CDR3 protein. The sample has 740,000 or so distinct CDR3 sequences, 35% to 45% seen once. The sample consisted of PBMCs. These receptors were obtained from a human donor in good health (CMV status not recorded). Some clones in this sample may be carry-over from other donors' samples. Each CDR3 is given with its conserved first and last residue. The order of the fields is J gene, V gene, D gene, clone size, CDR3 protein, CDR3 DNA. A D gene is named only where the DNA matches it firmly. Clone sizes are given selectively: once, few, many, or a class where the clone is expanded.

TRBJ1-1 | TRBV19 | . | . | CASSPRTVQNTEAFF | TGTGCCAGTAGTCCCCGGACTGTCCAGAACACTGAAGCTTTCTTT
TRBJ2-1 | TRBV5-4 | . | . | CASRKDQSSYNEQFF | TGTGCCAGCAGGAAAGACCAAAGCTCCTACAATGAGCAGTTCTTC
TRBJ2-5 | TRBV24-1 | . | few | CATSAERDQETQYF | TGTGCCACCAGTGCTGAGCGGGACCAAGAGACCCAGTACTTC
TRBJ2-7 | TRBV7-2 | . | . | CASSLYGSLGLEQYF | TGTGCCAGCAGCTTATATGGGAGCCTTGGACTCGAGCAGTACTTC
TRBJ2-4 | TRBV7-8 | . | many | CASSLESGAAKNIQYF | TGTGCCAGCAGCTTAGAGTCCGGGGCAGCCAAAAACATTCAGTACTTC
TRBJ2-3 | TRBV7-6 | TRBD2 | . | CASGGLAGDTQYF | TGTGCCAGCGGGGGACTAGCGGGGGATACGCAGTATTTT
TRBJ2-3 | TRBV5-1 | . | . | CASRPVSSTDTQYF | TGCGCCAGCCGGCCAGTTTCTAGCACAGATACGCAGTATTTT
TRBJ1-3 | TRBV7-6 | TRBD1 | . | CASSSTGASGNTIYF | TGTGCCAGCAGCTCAACAGGGGCCTCTGGAAACACCATATATTTT
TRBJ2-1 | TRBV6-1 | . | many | CATLWGTFF | TGTGCAACGCTTTGGGGGACGTTCTTC
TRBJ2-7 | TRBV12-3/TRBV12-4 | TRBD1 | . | CASSFLGQGAPREQYF | TGTGCCAGCAGTTTTCTGGGACAGGGGGCTCCCCGCGAGCAGTACTTC